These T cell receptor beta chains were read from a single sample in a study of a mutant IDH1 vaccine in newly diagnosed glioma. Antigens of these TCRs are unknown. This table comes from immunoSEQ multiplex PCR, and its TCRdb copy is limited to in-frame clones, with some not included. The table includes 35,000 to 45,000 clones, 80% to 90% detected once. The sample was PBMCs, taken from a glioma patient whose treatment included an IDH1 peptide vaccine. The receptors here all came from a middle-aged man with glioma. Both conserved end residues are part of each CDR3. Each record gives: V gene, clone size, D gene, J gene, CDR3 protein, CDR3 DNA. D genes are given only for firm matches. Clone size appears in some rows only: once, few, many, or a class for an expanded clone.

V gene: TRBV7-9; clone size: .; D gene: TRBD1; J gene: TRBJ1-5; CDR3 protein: CASSLALGQGWSNQPQHF; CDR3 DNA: TGTGCCAGCAGCTTAGCCCTGGGACAGGGCTGGAGCAATCAGCCCCAGCATTTT
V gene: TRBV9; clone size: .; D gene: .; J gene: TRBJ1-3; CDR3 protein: CASSVAYSGNTIYF; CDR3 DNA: TGTGCCAGCAGCGTAGCTTACTCTGGAAACACCATATATTTT
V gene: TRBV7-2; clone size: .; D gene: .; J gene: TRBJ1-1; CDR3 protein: CASSLVRGSEAFF; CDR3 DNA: TGTGCCAGCAGCTTAGTCAGGGGATCTGAAGCTTTCTTT
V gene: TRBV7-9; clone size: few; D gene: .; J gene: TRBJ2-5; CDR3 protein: CASSSSRGEGRETQYF; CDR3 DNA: TGTGCCAGCAGCTCTAGTAGGGGAGAGGGCCGGGAGACCCAGTACTTC
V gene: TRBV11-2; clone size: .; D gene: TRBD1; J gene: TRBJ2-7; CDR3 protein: CASSLRRGQGSEQYF; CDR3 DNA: TGTGCCAGCAGCCTCCGTAGGGGACAGGGATCCGAGCAGTACTTC
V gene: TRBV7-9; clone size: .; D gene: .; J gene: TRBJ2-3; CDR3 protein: CASSYLRLAGTDTQYF; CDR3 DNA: TGTGCCAGCAGCTACCTCAGGCTAGCAGGCACAGATACGCAGTATTTT
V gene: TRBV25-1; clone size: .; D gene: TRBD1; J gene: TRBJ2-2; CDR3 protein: CASSEFRTGLGGELFF; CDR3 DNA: TGTGCCAGCAGTGAATTTCGGACAGGGTTAGGCGGGGAGCTGTTTTTT
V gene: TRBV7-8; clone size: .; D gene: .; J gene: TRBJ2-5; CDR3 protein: CASSLIDTQYF; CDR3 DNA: TGTGCCAGCAGCTTAATAGACACCCAGTACTTC
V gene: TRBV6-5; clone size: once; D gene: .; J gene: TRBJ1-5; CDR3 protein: CASSYMGSPPFQPQHF; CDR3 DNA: TGTGCCAGCAGTTACATGGGCAGTCCACCGTTTCAGCCCCAGCATTTT
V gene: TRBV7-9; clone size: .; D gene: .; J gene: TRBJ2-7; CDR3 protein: CASSLKVYEQYF; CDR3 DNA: TGTGCCAGCAGTCTTAAGGTCTACGAGCAGTACTTC
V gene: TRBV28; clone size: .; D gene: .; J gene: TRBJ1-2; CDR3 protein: CASSFGRTYGYTF; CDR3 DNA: TGTGCCAGCAGTTTCGGCAGAACCTATGGCTACACCTTC
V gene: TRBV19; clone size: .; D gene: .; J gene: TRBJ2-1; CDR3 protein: CASSKRQYNEQFF; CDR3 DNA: TGTGCCAGTAGTAAGAGGCAGTACAATGAGCAGTTCTTC
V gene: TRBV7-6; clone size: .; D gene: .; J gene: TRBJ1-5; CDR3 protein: CASSPAGWSGSPQPQHF; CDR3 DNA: TGTGCCAGCAGCCCCGCGGGGTGGTCGGGGTCCCCTCAGCCCCAGCATTTT
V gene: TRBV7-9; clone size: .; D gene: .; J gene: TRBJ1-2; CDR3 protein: CASSLASSSNYGYTF; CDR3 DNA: TGTGCCAGCAGCTTAGCGTCGTCATCTAACTATGGCTACACCTTC